A single sample gave rise to the 18 T cell receptor beta chains below, sequenced in a study of T-cell reconstitution after alpha-beta-depleted transplantation in children. Unique molecular identifiers were incorporated during preparation of the TCRbeta library. TCRdb independently ran MiXCR on the PCR reads; one entry per CDR3 protein. The table shows approximately 220,000 distinct CDR3 sequences, with approximately 17% occurring only once. The material sequenced was PBMCs, mostly from graft donor cells, taken 360 days after TCRalphabeta/CD19-depleted stem cell transplant. These receptors were taken from a male patient aged 2 to 10 who had a stem cell transplant for acute lymphoblastic leukemia, so the T cells may come from the graft donor.

The CDR3 sequence: CASSPTISSNNEQFF. The CDR3 DNA reads TGTGCCAGCAGCCCGACAATCTCATCCAACAATGAGCAGTTCTTC. The chain is built from TRBV12-3 or TRBV12-4 and TRBJ2-1, with unresolved D. V was clipped by 6 bases and J by 5 bases, with 17 bases between them. The CDR3 covers 15 residues.

This clonotype is a singleton in its sample. The junction departs from germline at one end; a sequencing error may be responsible. The chain links TRBV7-7 to TRBJ2-5, with D hard to call. Germline values: CDR1 SSHAT, CDR2 FNYEAQ (reference sequence). This CDR3 contains 19 residues. CDR3: CASSLDGASSFGYLETQYF. The CDR3 DNA follows: TGTGCTAGCAGCTTAGACGGAGCTTCGAGTTTCGGCTATTTAGAGACCCAGTACTTC.

The chain couples TRBV2 to TRBJ2-5; 12 positions agree with TRBD2. This CDR3 has 16 residues. Germline V lookup: CDR1 SNHLY, CDR2 FYNNEI. V was clipped by 3 bases and J by 3 bases; unmatched bases: 5. CDR3 loop: CASSDLTSGGKETQYF. The CDR3 coding sequence is TGTGCCAGCAGTGATCTAACTAGCGGGGGGAAAGAGACCCAGTACTTC.

The chain couples TRBV12-3 or TRBV12-4 to TRBJ2-1; 7 bases map to TRBD1. V gave up 6 bases and J gave up 8 bases; unmatched junction bases: 13. This CDR3 spans 15 amino acids. Here the CDR3 reads CASSIQGNAVYEQFF. The CDR3 DNA follows: TGTGCCAGCAGCATACAGGGGAATGCGGTTTATGAGCAGTTCTTC.

The chain carries TRBV19 and TRBJ2-7; unclear D gene. The CDR3 length is 14 residues. V lost 9 bases to trimming and J lost 3 bases, with 18 bases between them. CDR1 and CDR2 from the germline V gene are LNHDA and SQIVND (reference sequence). CDR3 sequence reads: CARSDGSRFYEQYF. The DNA for the CDR3 is TGTGCCAGGTCGGATGGCAGCCGATTCTACGAGCAGTACTTC.

CDR3 protein: CATSDPGTGTSGEQFF. The CDR3 DNA follows: TGTGCCACCAGTGATCCCGGGACAGGGACGTCCGGTGAGCAGTTCTTC. The rearrangement uses TRBV24-1 and TRBJ2-1; 9 bases match TRBD1. Germline CDR1 KGHDR, CDR2 SFDVKD. After removal of 3 bases from V and 9 bases from J, the junction contained 11 bases not matched to a gene. The CDR3 is 16 amino acids.

The chain recombines TRBV4-3 with TRBJ2-3; TRBD2 might be the D (6 bases). The CDR3 length is 15 residues. Germline loops: CDR1 LGHNA, CDR2 YSLEER. Deletions cut 4 bases from V and 1 base from J, with 12 bases between. This chain's CDR3 is CASSLTGVGTDTQYF. Here the CDR3 DNA reads TGCGCCAGCAGCCTTACGGGGGTTGGCACAGATACGCAGTATTTT.

The rearrangement joins TRBV3-1 to TRBJ2-2; weak D call: TRBD1 (6 bases). Germline-derived CDR1 and CDR2 are LGHDT and YNNKEL (reference sequence). V lost 2 bases to trimming and J lost 6 bases, with 10 bases between them. The CDR3 runs 14 residues. CDR3 in amino acids: CASSQSTGPGELFF. The CDR3 DNA reads TGTGCCAGCAGCCAATCGACAGGCCCCGGGGAGCTGTTTTTT.

J is TRBJ2-3 and V is TRBV7-7; 12 bases align to TRBD2. This CDR3 region has 16 residues. The germline gives CDR1 SSHAT, CDR2 FNYEAQ (reference sequence). V was clipped by 2 bases and J by 6 bases; unmatched bases: 6. CDR3 sequence: CASSLTTSGGADTQYF. The CDR3 coding sequence is TGTGCCAGCAGCTTAACGACTAGCGGGGGTGCCGATACGCAGTATTTT.

The chain carries TRBV7-6 and TRBJ1-4; a possible D gene is TRBD1 (5 bases). Germline V lookup: CDR1 SGHVS, CDR2 FNYEAQ. V gave up 0 bases and J gave up 8 bases, with 16 bases separating them. This CDR3 has 16 amino acids. CDR3 DNA: TGTGCCAGCAGCTTAGCGCGAGCAGGGTTGGAAGAAAAACTGTTTTTT. As protein: CASSLARAGLEEKLFF.

The rearrangement joins TRBV10-3 to TRBJ2-3; D remains unclear. CDR1 and CDR2 (germline): ENHRY, SYGVKD. Trimming shortened V by 2 bases and J by 5 bases, and 11 bases separated the two germline ends. The CDR3 contains 14 residues. CDR3 bases: TGTGCCATCAGTGAGAGGCCCCCCGAAGATACGCAGTATTTT. Its protein is CAISERPPEDTQYF.

This rearrangement joins TRBV5-4 to TRBJ2-7, with TRBD2 matching 7 bases. The CDR3 totals 17 residues. J was trimmed by 3 bases and V by 5 bases; bases with no gene match: 17. Germline loops: CDR1 SGHNT, CDR2 YYREEE (reference sequence). CDR3 sequence (DNA): TGTGCCAGCAGGGCTTGGGGTTCGGGGACGGGGGGCTACGAGCAGTACTTC. Protein: CASRAWGSGTGGYEQYF.

This clonotype has more than one count but fewer than ten. This chain joins TRBV9 and TRBJ2-7; D might be TRBD1 (5 bases). CDR1 and CDR2 (germline): SGDLS, YYNGEE. Trimming took off 0 bases at V and 5 bases at J, with 6 bases between the two ends. The CDR3 spans 12 residues. Here the CDR3 reads CASSVEGNEQYF. CDR3 DNA sequence: TGTGCCAGCAGCGTAGAGGGGAACGAGCAGTACTTC.

The CDR3 DNA reads TGTGCCAGCAACTCTCTGGTGGGGGCATCCTACGAGCAGTACTTC. Its protein product is CASNSLVGASYEQYF. The V gene is TRBV7-2, the J gene TRBJ2-7; perhaps TRBD1 as D (6 bases). The CDR3 loop spans 15 amino acids. The V gene lost 7 bases and the J gene lost 1 base, with 17 bases spanning the gap. Germline V gene data show CDR1 as SGHTA and CDR2 as FQGNSA.

This clonotype showed up just a few times. This rearrangement joins TRBV12-3 or TRBV12-4 to TRBJ1-6; D unclear. V dropped 3 bases and J dropped 8 bases, with 5 bases sitting between them. CDR3 length: 12 residues. The CDR3 reads CASSLEYSPLHF. The CDR3 DNA follows: TGTGCCAGCAGTTTGGAGTATTCACCCCTCCACTTT.

This rearrangement joins TRBV5-6 to TRBJ1-2, with D unresolved. Germline values: CDR1 SGHDT, CDR2 YYEEEE. Trimming removed 1 base at V and 8 bases at J, with 15 bases between. The CDR3 is 14 amino acids. CDR3 residues: CASSLILPAGGYTF. CDR3 DNA: TGTGCCAGCAGCTTGATATTACCCGCGGGCGGCTACACCTTC.

J is TRBJ1-5 and V is TRBV7-2; no definite D call. CDR3 length: 15 residues. The V end lost 5 bases, the J end lost 2 bases, and 13 bases lay between the germline ends. Germline CDR1 and CDR2: SGHTA and FQGNSA. CDR3 DNA sequence: TGTGCCAGCAGCCCGCCCCCCGGGGGCAATCAGCCCCAGCATTTT. It specifies CASSPPPGGNQPQHF.

The rearrangement links TRBV6-6 to TRBJ2-7, with a possible D match to TRBD1 (5 bases). Germline V CDR1 and CDR2: MNHNY, SVGAGI (reference sequence). The CDR3 runs 13 residues. V lost 5 bases to trimming and J lost 9 bases, with 17 bases between them. The CDR3 DNA is TGTGCCAGCAGTACCTCTCAGGGCTCGGTGCAGTACTTC. Protein: CASSTSQGSVQYF.